The clone carrying this TCR beta chain was observed a handful of times. What it recognizes is unknown. The data were taken from a study of OX40 agonist ivuxolimab in advanced cancers. Study information: With a range of 23 to 79, age averaged 60 years, and 75% to 90% were male. Prior therapy, whether anti-PD-1, anti-PD-L1 or anti-CTLA-4, was allowed, and about 39% had some.

The CDR3 has 14 amino acids. V lost 4 bases and J lost 0, with 11 bases in between. Germline V gene data show CDR1 as SGHRS and CDR2 as YFSETQ. Measured with immunoSEQ multiplex PCR; TCRdb has only the in-frame clones, and not every one. The sample shows under 80,000 clones, less than 85% of them seen only once. Study observations and caveats: Clonal expansion by week 6 occurred in CD4+ and CD8+ blood T cells (at 0.1 to 3.0 mg/kg). The antigen specificity of the peripheral T cells (those that were expanded) was not determined.

The sequence came from an adult with an advanced solid tumor such as melanoma, head and neck, liver or kidney cancer. The rearrangement joins TRBV5-1 to TRBJ2-7; the D gene is possibly TRBD2 (5 bases). The sequenced sample was CD4+ or CD8+ T cells sorted from blood, obtained in a trial of the OX40 agonist ivuxolimab. The CDR3 DNA follows: TGCGCCAGCAGCCTACTAGTTAACTCCTACGAGCAGTACTTC. Translating it yields CASSLLVNSYEQYF.